The present TCR beta chain was sequenced within a study of blood T cell repertoires in COVID-19. Using immunoSEQ multiplex PCR, the repertoire was profiled, and TCRdb retains in-frame clones only, with some absent. In the table there are some 320,000 clones, 87% of which are singletons. All enrollees were roughly 18 to 89 years old and from fewer than 25 US areas. Germline assignment: CDR1 SGHNT and CDR2 YYREEE (reference sequence). With 2 bases removed from V and 6 bases from J, the gap between germline ends came to 9 bases. CDR3 size: 13 residues. V gene TRBV5-4 combines with J gene TRBJ2-1; a possible D gene is TRBD1 (5 bases). Sequencing used PBMCs or T cells enriched from blood (not recorded which). The sequence came from a young woman who had recovered from COVID-19. The CDR3 here is CASSFRARNEQFF. As DNA, the CDR3 is TGTGCCAGCAGCTTCAGGGCCCGCAATGAGCAGTTCTTC.